These T cell receptor beta chains were read from a single sample in a study of cytomegalovirus exposure and HLA in healthy donors. Clones were sequenced by immunoSEQ multiplex PCR, and TCRdb holds only the in-frame ones, with some missing. This sample has some 240,000 clones, with 75% to 90% found just once. Material: PBMCs. These receptor sequences come from a young woman in good health and CMV-seronegative. Each CDR3 is given with its conserved first and last residue. A D gene is named only where the DNA matches it firmly. Clone size is stated in some rows and not others, as once, few, many or a class when expanded.

d_call	v_call	clone_size	j_call	cdr3_length	cdr3_nt	cdr3_aa
-	TRBV27	once	TRBJ2-7	14	TGTGCCAGCAGTTTAAGGTGGAGAACCTACGAGCAGTACTTC	CASSLRWRTYEQYF
TRBD1	TRBV5-8	-	TRBJ2-5	16	TGTGCCAGCAGCCCCGGGACAGGGGGCAGGCAAGAGACCCAGTACTTC	CASSPGTGGRQETQYF
-	TRBV6-5	-	TRBJ1-2	11	TGTGCCAGCAGTAAGACCGATGGCTACACCTTC	CASSKTDGYTF
-	TRBV2	-	TRBJ1-1	14	TGTGCCAGGAATATTGTATCTGTTGACGCTGAAGCTTTCTTT	CARNIVSVDAEAFF
TRBD1	TRBV19	-	TRBJ1-1	15	TGTGCCAGTAGTATCCCGACAGGGTTGGGCACTGAAGCTTTCTTT	CASSIPTGLGTEAFF
TRBD2	TRBV4-2	-	TRBJ2-3	16	TGTGCCAGCAGCCCTAAGGGGACTAGCGGGCCAGATACGCAGTATTTT	CASSPKGTSGPDTQYF
-	TRBV2	-	TRBJ2-4	14	TGTGCCAGCAAAGTTTCAGAAGCCAAAAACATTCAGTACTTC	CASKVSEAKNIQYF
TRBD2	TRBV5-6	-	TRBJ2-3	17	TGTGCCAGCAGTCTTATCACTACCAGCGGGAGATCGAATACGCAGTATTTT	CASSLITTSGRSNTQYF
-	TRBV30	-	TRBJ2-1	15	TGTGCCTCCAATGACAGCCCCAGGGAGAACAATGAGCAGTTCTTC	CASNDSPRENNEQFF
-	TRBV6-6	-	TRBJ1-2	14	TGTGCCAGCAGGACGGCTGTAACTAACTATGGCTACACCTTC	CASRTAVTNYGYTF
TRBD1	TRBV5-8	-	TRBJ1-1	12	TGTGCCAGCAGCCGGGGACAGCCTGAAGCTTTCTTT	CASSRGQPEAFF
-	TRBV29-1	-	TRBJ2-1	12	TGCAGCGTTGATAACGGGGCCCATGAGCAGTTCTTC	CSVDNGAHEQFF
TRBD2	TRBV5-1	once	TRBJ2-1	18	TGCGCCAGCAGTTTCCCGGGACTAGCGGGGTCCTCCTACAATGAGCAGTTCTTC	CASSFPGLAGSSYNEQFF
TRBD2	TRBV11-2	-	TRBJ2-2	16	TGTGCCAGCAGCTCCTTACTAGCGGGAGGGCCCGGGGAGCTGTTTTTT	CASSSLLAGGPGELFF
-	TRBV2	once	TRBJ2-7	14	TGTGCCAGCAGGGTAGTGGTTAGTTCAGACGAGCAGTACTTC	CASRVVVSSDEQYF
-	TRBV5-1	once	TRBJ2-5	13	TGCGCCAGCAGCTCCATCGCTCAAGAGACCCAGTACTTC	CASSSIAQETQYF
-	TRBV29-1	-	TRBJ1-5	13	TGCAGCGTTGTACGGGGGTACGGTCAGCCCCAGCATTTT	CSVVRGYGQPQHF
-	TRBV6-5	-	TRBJ1-2	14	TGTGCCAGCAAACCACCTCGTTCTAGCTATGGCTACACCTTC	CASKPPRSSYGYTF
-	TRBV2	-	TRBJ2-7	14	TGTGCCAGCAGAATACAGATTGGGGTTGTCGAGCAGTACTTC	CASRIQIGVVEQYF
-	TRBV2	once	TRBJ1-3	15	TGTGCCAGCAGTGAACAGGGCGGGGCTGGAAACACCATATATTTT	CASSEQGGAGNTIYF
-	TRBV7-6	-	TRBJ2-7	13	TGTGCCAGCAGCTCACTGGGGGGAAACGAGCAGTACTTC	CASSSLGGNEQYF
-	TRBV2	many	TRBJ1-5	14	TGTGCCAGCAGTGGGGCAGGGAGCAATCAGCCCCAGCATTTT	CASSGAGSNQPQHF
-	TRBV27	-	TRBJ1-2	13	TGTGCCACCGGATTACGGACAGCTCGTGTCTACACCTTC	CATGLRTARVYTF
TRBD1	TRBV5-4	-	TRBJ2-3	14	TGTGCCAGCAGCGCGGACAGGTGGGAAGATACGCAGTATTTT	CASSADRWEDTQYF
-	TRBV11-2	-	TRBJ2-2	15	TGTGCCAGCAGGTACGGAACGGCGAACACCGGGGAGCTGTTTTTT	CASRYGTANTGELFF
TRBD2	TRBV28	-	TRBJ2-1	14	TGTGCCAGCAGGATACTAGCGGGAGTCAATGAGCAGTTCTTC	CASRILAGVNEQFF
-	TRBV6-1	-	TRBJ2-7	16	TGTGCCAGCAGTGAAGTAGGGGAAAGGACCTCCTACGAGCAGTACTTC	CASSEVGERTSYEQYF
-	TRBV2	-	TRBJ1-1	12	TGTGCTGGGGGGGGTATTAGGACTGAAGCTTTCTTT	CAGGGIRTEAFF
-	TRBV10-1	-	TRBJ2-1	17	TGCGCCAGCAGTGAGTCCGTAGGGAGACTATTATACAATGAGCAGTTCTTC	CASSESVGRLLYNEQFF
-	TRBV18	once	TRBJ2-1	14	TGTGCCAGCTCACCGAAACACCTATACAATGAGCAGTTCTTC	CASSPKHLYNEQFF
-	TRBV25-1	once	TRBJ2-7	16	TGTGCCAGCAGTGAATCAGGGTGGGTAGGCCCCTACGAGCAGTACTTC	CASSESGWVGPYEQYF
-	TRBV7-9	-	TRBJ2-7	13	TGTGCCAGCAGCTTGGACGGATCCTACGAGCAGTACTTC	CASSLDGSYEQYF
-	TRBV11-2	-	TRBJ1-2	11	TGTGCCAGCAGCGAAGGACGCGGCTACACCTTC	CASSEGRGYTF
-	TRBV6-5	-	TRBJ1-2	15	TGTGCCAGCGGGCGGGATGGACGGCCGGCGGATGGCTACACCTTC	CASGRDGRPADGYTF
-	TRBV7-9	-	TRBJ1-1	12	TGTGCCAGCAGCACCATGAACACTGAAGCTTTCTTT	CASSTMNTEAFF
TRBD2	TRBV11-2	-	TRBJ2-1	15	TGTGCCAGCAGCTTTGGACTAGCGGGGGGACGGGAGCAGTTCTTC	CASSFGLAGGREQFF
TRBD1	TRBV7-3	-	TRBJ2-1	15	TGTGCCAGCAGCTTGAGACAGGGCAGGATCAATGAGCAGTTCTTC	CASSLRQGRINEQFF
TRBD2	TRBV5-1	-	TRBJ2-5	16	TGCGCCAGCAGCCACAAGGGACTAGCGGACGGAGAGACCCAGTACTTC	CASSHKGLADGETQYF
-	TRBV29-1	-	TRBJ1-2	11	TGCAGCGTTGAGGGAAGCTATGGCTACACCTTC	CSVEGSYGYTF
-	TRBV4-2	few	TRBJ1-5	13	TGTGCCAGCAGGCGGTCTCGCAATCAGCCCCAGCATTTT	CASRRSRNQPQHF
-	TRBV19	-	TRBJ1-5	14	TGTGCCACCTGGGGGCAGTATAGCAATCAGCCCCAGCATTTT	CATWGQYSNQPQHF
-	TRBV6-1	once	TRBJ2-1	10	TGTGCCAGCTGGTTCGGGGAGCAGTTCTTC	CASWFGEQFF
TRBD1	TRBV9	-	TRBJ2-1	14	TGTGCCAGCAGCGTCGGGACAGGACCCAATGAGCAGTTCTTC	CASSVGTGPNEQFF
-	TRBV6-5	-	TRBJ1-2	14	TGTGCCAGCCGTGGATGGCGAGCTAACTATGGCTACACCTTC	CASRGWRANYGYTF
-	TRBV18	few	TRBJ1-5	17	TGTGCCAGCTCACCACCGTACGGGCGGGGCCGAAATCAGCCCCAGCATTTT	CASSPPYGRGRNQPQHF
-	TRBV6-5	-	TRBJ2-6	14	TGTGCCAGCTCCAGGGGTTTTGGGGCCAACGTCCTGACTTTC	CASSRGFGANVLTF
-	TRBV6-5	-	TRBJ1-4	11	TGTGCCAGCAGGAAAAATGAAAAACTGTTTTTT	CASRKNEKLFF
-	TRBV5-1	-	TRBJ1-1	13	TGCGCCAGCAGCTTGGTGTGGGGCACTGAAGCTTTCTTT	CASSLVWGTEAFF
TRBD1	TRBV29-1	-	TRBJ2-7	18	TGCAGCGTCATAGGGGACAGGGGCTTACCCTACAGCTCCTACGAGCAGTACTTC	CSVIGDRGLPYSSYEQYF